The entry that follows covers one TCR beta chain sequence. Germline values: CDR1 MGHRA, CDR2 YSYEKL. V lost 3 bases to trimming and J lost 11 bases, with 16 bases between them. The CDR3 runs 13 residues. These data are taken from a study of blood T cell repertoires in COVID-19. Across the whole study: Sites in the United States, Italy and Spain provided acute and convalescent COVID-19 samples. PBMCs, B-cell-depleted T cells, or T cells were the source of the cDNA or gDNA that made up the material.

Original processing methods: By means of reference gene primer amplification, nucleated cell counts were estimated. Repertoires were generated with immunoSEQ multiplex PCR, while TCRdb's copy carries only in-frame clones and drops some. That table furnishes V, J and clone size, whereas the DNA furnished D and trimming. The sample records under 200,000 clones, under 90% being singletons. Sequenced input: peripheral blood. The genes are TRBV4-1 and TRBJ1-1; unclear D gene. The TCR comes from a man in his fifties or sixties with acute or convalescent COVID-19. The CDR3 sequence is CASSHPGSEFAFF. CDR3 sequence (DNA): TGCGCCAGCAGCCACCCGGGATCGGAATTTGCTTTCTTT.